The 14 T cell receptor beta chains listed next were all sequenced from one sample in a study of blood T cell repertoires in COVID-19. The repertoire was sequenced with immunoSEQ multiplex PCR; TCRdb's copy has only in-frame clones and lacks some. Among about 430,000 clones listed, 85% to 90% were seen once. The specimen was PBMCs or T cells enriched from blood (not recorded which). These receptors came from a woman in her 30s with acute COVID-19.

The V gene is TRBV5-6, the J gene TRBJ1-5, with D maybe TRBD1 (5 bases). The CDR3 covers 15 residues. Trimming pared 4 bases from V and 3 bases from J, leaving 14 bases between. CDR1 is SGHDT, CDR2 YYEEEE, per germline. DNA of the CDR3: TGTGCCAGCAGCCGGGGGGAGGTCGACAATCAGCCCCAGCATTTT. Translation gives CASSRGEVDNQPQHF.

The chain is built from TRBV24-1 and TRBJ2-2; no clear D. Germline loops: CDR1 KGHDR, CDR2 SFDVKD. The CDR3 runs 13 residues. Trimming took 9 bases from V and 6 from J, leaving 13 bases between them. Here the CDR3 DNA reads TGTGCCACCTCAGGCAGTATATCCGGGGAGCTGTTTTTT. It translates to CATSGSISGELFF.

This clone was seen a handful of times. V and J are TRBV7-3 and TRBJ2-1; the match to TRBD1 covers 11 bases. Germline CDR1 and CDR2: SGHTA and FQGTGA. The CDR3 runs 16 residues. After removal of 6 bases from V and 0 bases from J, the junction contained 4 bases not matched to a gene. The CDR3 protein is CASRHGQGASYNEQFF. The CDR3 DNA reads TGTGCCAGCAGACACGGACAGGGGGCCTCCTACAATGAGCAGTTCTTC.

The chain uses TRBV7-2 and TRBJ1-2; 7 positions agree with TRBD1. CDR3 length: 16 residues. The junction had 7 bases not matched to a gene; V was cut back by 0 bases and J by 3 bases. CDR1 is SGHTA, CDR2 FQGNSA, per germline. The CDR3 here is CASSLAREGAHYGYTF. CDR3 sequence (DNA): TGTGCCAGCAGCTTAGCGCGGGAGGGGGCACACTATGGCTACACCTTC. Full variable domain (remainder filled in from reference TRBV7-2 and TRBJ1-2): GAGVSQSPSNKVTEKGKDVELRCDPISGHTALYWYRQSLGQGLEFLIYFQGNSAPDKSGLPSDRFSAERTGGSVSTLTIQRTQQEDSAVYLCASSLAREGAHYGYTFGSGTRLTVV.

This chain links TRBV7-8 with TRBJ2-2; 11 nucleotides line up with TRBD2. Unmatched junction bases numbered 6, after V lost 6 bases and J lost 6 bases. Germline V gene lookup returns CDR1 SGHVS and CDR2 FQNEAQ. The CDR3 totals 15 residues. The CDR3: CASRPTSGASGELFF. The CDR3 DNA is TGTGCCAGCAGACCGACTAGCGGGGCTTCCGGGGAGCTGTTTTTT.

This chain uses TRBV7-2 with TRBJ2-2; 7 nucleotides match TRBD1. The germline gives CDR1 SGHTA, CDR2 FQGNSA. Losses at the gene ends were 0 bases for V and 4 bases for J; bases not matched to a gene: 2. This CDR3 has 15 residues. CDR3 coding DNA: TGTGCCAGCAGCTTAGCCGGGACAGCCACCGGGGAGCTGTTTTTT. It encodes CASSLAGTATGELFF.

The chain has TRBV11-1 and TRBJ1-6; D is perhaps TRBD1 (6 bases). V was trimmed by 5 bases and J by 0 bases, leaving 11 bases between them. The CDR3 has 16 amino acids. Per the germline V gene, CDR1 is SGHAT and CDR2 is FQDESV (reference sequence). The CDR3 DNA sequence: TGTGCCAGCAGCCTTACAGGGAGCTCCTATAATTCACCCCTCCACTTT. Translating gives CASSLTGSSYNSPLHF.

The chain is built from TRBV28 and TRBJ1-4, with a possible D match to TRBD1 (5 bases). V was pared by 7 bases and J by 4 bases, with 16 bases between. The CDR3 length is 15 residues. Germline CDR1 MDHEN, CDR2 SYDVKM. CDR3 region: CASTMGGRINEKLFF. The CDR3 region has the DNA TGTGCCAGCACCATGGGGGGGAGAATTAATGAAAAACTGTTTTTT.

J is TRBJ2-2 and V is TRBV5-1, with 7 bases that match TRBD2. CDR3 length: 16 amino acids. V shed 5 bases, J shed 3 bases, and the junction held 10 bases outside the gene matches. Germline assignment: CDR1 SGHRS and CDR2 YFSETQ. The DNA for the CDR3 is TGCGCCAGCAGACCTACCCCTAGCGGTTACACCGGGGAGCTGTTTTTT. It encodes CASRPTPSGYTGELFF.

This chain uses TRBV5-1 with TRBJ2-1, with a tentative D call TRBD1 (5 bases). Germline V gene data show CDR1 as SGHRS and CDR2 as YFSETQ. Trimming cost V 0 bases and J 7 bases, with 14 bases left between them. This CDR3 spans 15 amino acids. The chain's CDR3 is CASSLDPGSVNEQFF. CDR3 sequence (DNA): TGCGCCAGCAGCTTGGATCCAGGGTCGGTAAATGAGCAGTTCTTC.

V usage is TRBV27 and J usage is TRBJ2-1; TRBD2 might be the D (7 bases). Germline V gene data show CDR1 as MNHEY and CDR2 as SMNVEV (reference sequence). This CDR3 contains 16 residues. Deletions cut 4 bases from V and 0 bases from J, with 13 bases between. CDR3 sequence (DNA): TGTGCCAGCAGTTGGGGGGGGGCGAGCTCCTACAATGAGCAGTTCTTC. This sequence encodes CASSWGGASSYNEQFF.

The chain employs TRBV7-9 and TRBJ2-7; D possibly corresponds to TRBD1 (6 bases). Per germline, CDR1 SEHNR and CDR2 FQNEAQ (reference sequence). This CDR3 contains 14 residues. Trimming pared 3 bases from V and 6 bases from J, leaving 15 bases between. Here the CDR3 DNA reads TGTGCCAGCAGCTTTCCAGGGGAAGCTCCCGAGCAGTACTTC. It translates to CASSFPGEAPEQYF.

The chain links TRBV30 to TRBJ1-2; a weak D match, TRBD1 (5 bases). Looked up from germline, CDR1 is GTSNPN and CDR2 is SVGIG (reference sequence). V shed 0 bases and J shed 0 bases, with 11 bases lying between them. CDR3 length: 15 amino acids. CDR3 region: CAWSVDRGANYGYTF. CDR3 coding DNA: TGTGCCTGGAGTGTAGACAGAGGAGCTAACTATGGCTACACCTTC.

The CDR3 spells CASSEGGVTNEKLFF. In DNA, the CDR3 is TGTGCCAGCAGTGAAGGGGGAGTAACTAATGAAAAACTGTTTTTT. The V gene is TRBV2, the J gene TRBJ1-4; no reliable D call. Per the germline V gene, CDR1 is SNHLY and CDR2 is FYNNEI. V was shortened by 1 base and J by 1 base, with 7 bases between the two germline ends. The CDR3 covers 15 residues.